This is a list of T cell receptor beta chains from one sample in a study of T cells in Graves' hyperthyroidism and ophthalmopathy. TCRdb fed the multiplex PCR reads into MiXCR, producing one record per CDR3 protein. The sample shows about 400,000 distinct CDR3 sequences, 12% to 15% of them seen only once. Material: blood. The receptors shown here come from a woman under 30 with Graves' hyperthyroidism. CDR3s include the opening cysteine and the closing phenylalanine or tryptophan. A D gene is named only where the DNA matches it firmly. Size is stated for part of the rows, as once, few or many counts, or as a class when the clone is expanded.

TRBV9	few	TRBJ2-7	TRBD2	14	CASPWGGSINEQYF	TGTGCCAGTCCATGGGGCGGGAGCATCAACGAGCAGTACTTC
TRBV29-1	few	TRBJ2-1	TRBD1	13	CSVGQGGLNEQFF	TGCAGCGTGGGACAGGGGGGCCTGAATGAGCAGTTCTTC
TRBV4-3	.	TRBJ2-2	.	14	CASSQKRAGGELFF	TGCGCCAGCAGCCAAAAACGGGCAGGCGGGGAGCTGTTTTTT
TRBV20-1	.	TRBJ2-3	.	15	CSALGYRENPDTQYF	TGCAGTGCTTTGGGTTATCGGGAGAATCCAGATACGCAGTATTTT
TRBV19	.	TRBJ2-2	TRBD1	12	CATDRGAGELFF	TGTGCCACGGACAGGGGGGCCGGGGAGCTGTTTTTT
TRBV7-9	many	TRBJ2-1	.	16	CASSPLPGLDYNEQFF	TGTGCCAGCAGCCCGTTACCGGGACTTGATTACAATGAGCAGTTCTTC
TRBV11-2	many	TRBJ2-1	.	12	CASSRTPDEQFF	TGTGCCAGCAGTAGGACGCCTGATGAGCAGTTCTTC
TRBV6-5	many	TRBJ2-1	TRBD2	20	CASSYWASGRATTGYNEQFF	TGTGCCAGCAGTTACTGGGCTAGCGGGAGGGCTACCACGGGCTACAATGAGCAGTTCTTC
TRBV28	many	TRBJ2-3	TRBD1	15	CASSTGQVSTDTQYF	TGTGCCAGCAGTACCGGACAGGTTAGCACAGATACGCAGTATTTT
TRBV6-2/TRBV6-3	many	TRBJ1-2	.	13	CASSKTVNYGYTF	TGTGCCAGCTCGAAGACAGTTAACTATGGCTACACCTTC
TRBV30	few	TRBJ2-5	.	10	CAGLEGTQYF	TGTGCCGGGCTCGAAGGGACCCAGTACTTC
TRBV28	many	TRBJ1-2	TRBD1	14	CASSPDRERYGYTF	TGTGCCAGCAGTCCGGACAGGGAGCGCTATGGCTACACCTTC
TRBV5-1	many	TRBJ2-5	.	14	CASSLGRGAETQYF	TGCGCCAGCAGCTTAGGTCGGGGTGCGGAGACCCAGTACTTC
TRBV5-1	.	TRBJ2-1	.	15	CASRSRTDSYNEQFF	TGCGCCAGCAGGTCCAGGACAGATTCCTACAATGAGCAGTTCTTC
TRBV4-1	many	TRBJ2-7	TRBD1	15	CASSQPEGQDSEQYF	TGCGCCAGCAGCCAACCCGAAGGACAGGACTCCGAGCAGTACTTC
TRBV11-3	few	TRBJ2-2	.	16	CASSLVAGVNTGELFF	TGTGCCAGCAGCTTAGTTGCCGGAGTAAACACCGGGGAGCTGTTTTTT
TRBV2	many	TRBJ1-5	.	14	CASSASGIGQPQHF	TGTGCCAGCAGTGCCTCAGGGATTGGTCAGCCCCAGCATTTT
TRBV5-1	.	TRBJ2-5	.	15	CASSLVSGVAGTQYF	TGCGCCAGCAGCTTGGTGTCAGGGGTCGCAGGGACCCAGTACTTC
TRBV5-6	many	TRBJ1-2	TRBD1	14	CASSLDRGNYGYTF	TGTGCCAGCAGCTTGGACAGGGGTAACTATGGCTACACCTTC
TRBV30	many	TRBJ2-4	TRBD1	15	CAWSNRQGPKNIQYF	TGTGCCTGGAGCAATAGACAGGGTCCCAAAAACATTCAGTACTTC
TRBV30	.	TRBJ1-1	.	14	CAWGVKFVNTEAFF	TGTGCCTGGGGGGTAAAGTTCGTGAACACTGAAGCTTTCTTT
TRBV20-1	many	TRBJ1-1	.	15	CSARDAQGLGTEAFF	TGCAGTGCTAGAGATGCTCAGGGGTTGGGCACTGAAGCTTTCTTT
TRBV7-2	few	TRBJ1-2	TRBD1	15	CASSPRQGAGYGYTF	TGTGCCAGCAGCCCCAGACAGGGGGCGGGCTATGGCTACACCTTC
TRBV6-1	.	TRBJ1-2	TRBD1	13	CASRPDRGGGYTF	TGTGCCAGCAGGCCTGACAGGGGTGGCGGCTACACCTTC
TRBV12-5	many	TRBJ1-1	.	17	CASALSARPPRNTEAFF	TGTGCTAGTGCCCTATCCGCCCGTCCCCCGAGGAACACTGAAGCTTTCTTT
TRBV29-1	.	TRBJ1-3	.	10	CSAGGNTIYF	TGCAGCGCAGGGGGAAACACCATATATTTT
TRBV6-1	few	TRBJ1-2	.	14	CASKPVGPPGGYTF	TGTGCCAGCAAACCTGTGGGGCCCCCGGGGGGCTACACCTTC
TRBV2	many	TRBJ2-5	TRBD2	14	CASSETSVGETQYF	TGTGCCAGCAGTGAGACTAGCGTTGGGGAGACCCAGTACTTC
TRBV6-5	many	TRBJ2-1	TRBD1	17	CASSYWGQGAARREQFF	TGTGCCAGCAGTTACTGGGGACAGGGGGCCGCACGGAGGGAGCAGTTCTTC
TRBV10-3	many	TRBJ2-2	TRBD2	16	CAIGLAGVSDTGELFF	TGTGCCATCGGGCTAGCGGGAGTGTCAGACACCGGGGAGCTGTTTTTT
TRBV12-3/TRBV12-4	.	TRBJ2-7	TRBD2	15	CASTLSGGKATEQYF	TGTGCCAGCACCCTTAGCGGGGGCAAAGCCACCGAGCAGTACTTC
TRBV5-1	.	TRBJ1-1	.	14	CASSLYGGNTEAFF	TGCGCCAGCAGCTTGTACGGAGGGAACACTGAAGCTTTCTTT
TRBV6-5	.	TRBJ2-3	.	14	CASSLDTSTDTQYF	TGTGCCAGCAGTCTCGACACCAGCACAGATACGCAGTATTTT
TRBV9	.	TRBJ1-2	.	14	CASSVEGGNYGYTF	TGTGCCAGCAGCGTAGAGGGAGGAAACTATGGCTACACCTTC
TRBV2	many	TRBJ2-1	.	15	CASSERGSLTNEQFF	TGTGCCAGCAGTGAAAGAGGATCTTTAACTAATGAGCAGTTCTTC
TRBV12-3/TRBV12-4	many	TRBJ2-1	.	14	CASSSRDLINEQFF	TGTGCCAGCAGTAGCCGGGACTTGATTAATGAGCAGTTCTTC